Listed here are 8 T cell receptor beta chains from one sample, sequenced in a study of T cells in Graves' hyperthyroidism and ophthalmopathy. Template material for amplifying TCR beta CDR3 regions consisted of RNA transcripts. When the TCR CDR3 underwent first-round RT-PCR, the HTBI primer set was used. Each CDR3 protein is one row after TCRdb ran MiXCR on the multiplex PCR reads. Of around 600,000 distinct CDR3 sequences in the sample, around 14% were seen once. The material sequenced was blood. Every receptor here comes from a woman between 18 and 29 years old with Graves' ophthalmopathy.

This clonotype was seen a few times. A single base separates this from a much larger clone, so it may be a read error. V usage is TRBV2 and J usage is TRBJ2-7; perhaps TRBD2 as D (6 bases). CDR1 is SNHLY and CDR2 is FYNNEI in the germline V gene. The CDR3 contains 13 residues. The CDR3 DNA reads as TGTGCCAGCGGTGATTGGGGGGCCTACGAGCAGTACTTC. Amino acids: CASGDWGAYEQYF.

This clonotype was observed at least ten times. The chain carries TRBV7-9 and TRBJ1-1; D not resolved. Trimming took off 5 bases at V and 2 bases at J, with 9 bases between the two ends. CDR3 length: 13 residues. Germline CDR1 reads SEHNR; CDR2 reads FQNEAQ (reference sequence). The CDR3 reads CASSLHLNTEAFF. DNA of the CDR3: TGTGCCAGCAGCCTCCACTTAAACACTGAAGCTTTCTTT.

This clonotype has ten or more counts. The J gene is TRBJ1-2, the V gene TRBV9, with D perhaps matching TRBD1 (5 bases). Trimming shortened V by 0 bases and J by 9 bases, and 15 bases separated the two germline ends. CDR1 is SGDLS and CDR2 is YYNGEE in the germline V gene. The CDR3 consists of 14 residues. This chain's CDR3 is CASSVGGTGSRYTF. For the CDR3, the DNA is TGTGCCAGCAGCGTAGGAGGGACGGGATCGCGCTACACCTTC.

The sample holds one count of this clonotype. A much larger clone differs by one base, so this may be a read error. This sequence joins TRBV6-5 and TRBJ1-6, with 12 bases that match TRBD1. Germline V gives CDR1 MNHEY, CDR2 SVGAGI. The CDR3 is 15 residues long. DNA of the CDR3: TGTGTCAGCAGTTACAGGGACAGGGGGCAATCACCCCTCCACTTT. Protein product: CVSSYRDRGQSPLHF.

This clonotype appeared many times. V gene TRBV29-1 combines with J gene TRBJ1-2; D not resolved. Trimming shortened V by 1 base and J by 0 bases, and 12 bases separated the two germline ends. Germline V gives CDR1 SQVTM, CDR2 ANQGSEA. The CDR3 contains 15 residues. Here the CDR3 DNA reads TGCAGCGTTGAAGCCCAGAACCTAGCTAACTATGGCTACACCTTC. Encoded protein: CSVEAQNLANYGYTF.

This clonotype was recorded at least ten times. The V and J genes are TRBV30 and TRBJ2-1; 7 bases fit TRBD2. The V gene end was trimmed by 3 bases and the J gene end by 8 bases; junction bases not matched to a gene: 4. Germline V gene data show CDR1 as GTSNPN and CDR2 as SVGIG (reference sequence). The CDR3 is made up of 12 amino acids. Here the CDR3 DNA reads TGTGCCTGGAGCAGAGCGGGATATGAGCAGTTCTTC. Translation gives CAWSRAGYEQFF.

Many counts were recorded for this clonotype. The chain uses TRBV7-8 and TRBJ2-7, with TRBD1 matching over 8 bases. Germline V gives CDR1 SGHVS, CDR2 FQNEAQ. This CDR3 is 15 amino acids long. J was trimmed by 0 bases and V by 8 bases; bases with no gene match: 9. The CDR3 sequence is CASSKGQASSYEQYF. Written as DNA, the CDR3 is TGTGCCAGCTCCAAGGGACAGGCGAGCTCCTACGAGCAGTACTTC. Combining the CDR3 with reference TRBV7-8 and TRBJ2-7 gives the whole variable domain GAGVSQSPRYKVAKRGQDVALRCDPISGHVSLFWYQQALGQGPEFLTYFQNEAQLDKSGLPSDRFFAERPEGSVSTLKIQRTQQEDSAVYLCASSKGQASSYEQYFGPGTRLTVT.

This clonotype was seen only once. Mismatch with germline at one junction end may stem from a read error. The chain carries TRBV5-1 and TRBJ2-5, with a tentative D call TRBD2 (6 bases). This CDR3 has 14 residues. Germline V gene sequence: CDR1 SGHRS, CDR2 YFSETQ. CDR3 nucleotides: TGCGCCAGCAGCTCCGGGACTGCGCAAGGGACCCAGTACTTC. Protein product: CASSSGTAQGTQYF. The full variable domain, in which reference TRBV5-1 and TRBJ2-5 provide the parts outside the CDR3, is KAGVTQTPRYLIKTRGQQVTLSCSPISGHRSVSWYQQTPGQGLQFLFEYFSETQRNKGNFPGRFSGRQFSNSRSEMNVSTLELGDSALYLCASSSGTAQGTQYFGPGTRLLVL.